A selection of T cell receptor beta chains follows, all from one sample in a study of T cell responses to AZD1222 COVID-19 vaccine. Generated by immunoSEQ multiplex PCR, the TCRdb table keeps only in-frame clones and is missing some. The table records some 130,000 clones, roughly 93% of them present only once. The sequencing used peripheral blood, collected 28 days after the second AZD1222 dose. Every receptor here comes from an adult who received the AZD1222 COVID-19 vaccine. Each CDR3 is given with its conserved first and last residue.

J	V	CDR3
TRBJ1-1	TRBV11-3	CASSFSGVEAFF
TRBJ2-5	TRBV13	CASSSAGVETQYF
TRBJ2-5	TRBV7-9	CASSFGQKETQYF
TRBJ1-2	TRBV7-9	CASSTEVRTVPYGYTF
TRBJ2-5	TRBV12-3/TRBV12-4	CASSSRVETQYF
TRBJ1-1	TRBV3-1/TRBV3-2	CASSTIRGFIMNTEAFF
TRBJ1-1	TRBV6-1	CASSAIRNRANTEAFF
TRBJ2-5	TRBV2	CATLGGGETQYF
TRBJ1-2	TRBV2	CASREGQGADYGYTF
TRBJ1-1	TRBV7-9	CASSRGVHTEAFF
TRBJ1-1	TRBV4-2	CASSQGEDTEAFF
TRBJ2-2	TRBV18	CASSLQELRTGELFF
TRBJ2-3	TRBV28	CASSYGQGFTDTQYF
TRBJ2-1	TRBV5-1	CASSSPPPAVEQFF
TRBJ1-1	TRBV7-9	CASSRKDGLNTEAFF
TRBJ1-1	TRBV12-3/TRBV12-4	CASTPGGEAFF
TRBJ1-2	TRBV3-1/TRBV3-2	CASSQPGYGYTF
TRBJ2-5	TRBV30	CAWSVLGQDLRETQYF
TRBJ1-1	TRBV12-5	CASRYGGRNTEAFF
TRBJ1-2	TRBV29-1	CSVALQGAGYGYTF
TRBJ2-5	TRBV27	CASSFSRGLETQYF
TRBJ2-1	TRBV5-1	CASSPNGVAGDNEQFF
TRBJ1-2	TRBV19	CASSMNRNYGYTF
TRBJ2-1	TRBV7-2	CASSLGPTSSYNEQFF
TRBJ2-2	TRBV19	CASTHGSGAGGELFF
TRBJ1-1	TRBV30	CAWSVFGRENTEAFF
TRBJ1-4	TRBV6-5	CASSYFGPQAEKLFF
TRBJ1-5	TRBV6-1	CASSEGSTGAQPQHF